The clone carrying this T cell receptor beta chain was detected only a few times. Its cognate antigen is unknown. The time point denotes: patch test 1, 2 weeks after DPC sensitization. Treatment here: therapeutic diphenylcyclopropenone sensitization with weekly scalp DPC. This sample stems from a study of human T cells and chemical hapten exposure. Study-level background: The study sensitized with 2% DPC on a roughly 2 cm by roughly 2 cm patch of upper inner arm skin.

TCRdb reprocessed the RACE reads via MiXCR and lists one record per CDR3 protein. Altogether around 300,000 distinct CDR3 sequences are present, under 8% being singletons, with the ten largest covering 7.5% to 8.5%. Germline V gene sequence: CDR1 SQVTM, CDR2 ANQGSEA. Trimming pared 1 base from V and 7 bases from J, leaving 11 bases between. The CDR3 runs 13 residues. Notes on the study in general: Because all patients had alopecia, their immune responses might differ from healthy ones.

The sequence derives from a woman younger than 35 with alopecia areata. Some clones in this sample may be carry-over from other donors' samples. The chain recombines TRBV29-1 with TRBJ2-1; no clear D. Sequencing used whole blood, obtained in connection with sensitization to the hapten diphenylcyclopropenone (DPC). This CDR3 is CSVEAQEGNEQFF. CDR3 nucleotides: TGCAGCGTTGAAGCTCAGGAAGGAAATGAGCAGTTCTTC.